Presented here are 30 T cell receptor beta chains from one specimen sequenced in a study of blood T cell repertoires in COVID-19. The protocol was immunoSEQ multiplex PCR, while the TCRdb copy is restricted to in-frame clones and leaves out a portion. The table records 150,000 to 200,000 clones, about 85% of them present only once. Material: peripheral blood. The receptors here all came from a woman aged 80 or over with acute or convalescent COVID-19.

The chain joins TRBV2 to TRBJ1-3, with a weak D call TRBD1 (5 bases). The length of the CDR3 is 14 residues. The V end lost 6 bases, the J end lost 1 base, and 10 bases lay between the germline ends. Germline CDR1 reads SNHLY; CDR2 reads FYNNEI. The CDR3 nucleotides are TGTGCCAGCAGATCACAGGCATCTGGAAACACCATATATTTT. It encodes CASRSQASGNTIYF.

The chain recombines TRBV9 with TRBJ2-1, with no clear D. Per the germline V gene, CDR1 is SGDLS and CDR2 is YYNGEE. Trimming stripped 3 bases from V and 0 bases from J, with 10 bases between. This CDR3 comprises 15 residues. The CDR3 region is CASSATRSSYNEQFF. CDR3 DNA: TGTGCCAGCAGCGCCACCAGAAGCTCCTACAATGAGCAGTTCTTC.

The V and J genes are TRBV12-5 and TRBJ1-6, with 8 bases identical to TRBD1. Germline CDR1 and CDR2: LGHNT and FRNRAP. CDR3 size: 14 residues. J was trimmed by 9 bases and V by 4 bases; bases with no gene match: 5. The CDR3 sequence: CASGYAGGVSPLHF. The CDR3 coding sequence is TGTGCTAGTGGTTATGCAGGGGGCGTTTCACCCCTCCACTTT.

This sequence joins TRBV27 and TRBJ2-7; 7 bases match TRBD1. The CDR3 totals 15 residues. Looked up from germline, CDR1 is MNHEY and CDR2 is SMNVEV (reference sequence). Unmatched junction bases numbered 6, after V lost 4 bases and J lost 0 bases. Here the CDR3 DNA reads TGTGCCAGCAGTTCGAGGGGGCCCCCCTCCTACGAGCAGTACTTC. Its translation: CASSSRGPPSYEQYF.

V is TRBV24-1 and J is TRBJ1-1, with a tentative D call TRBD1 (6 bases). The V gene lost 3 bases and the J gene lost 4 bases, with 8 bases spanning the gap. This CDR3 has 13 residues. From germline, CDR1 is KGHDR and CDR2 SFDVKD. The CDR3 here is CATSDTGLTEAFF. CDR3 coding DNA: TGTGCCACCAGTGATACAGGGCTCACTGAAGCTTTCTTT.

This sequence joins TRBV10-3 and TRBJ1-1; TRBD1 matches at 7 bases. Unmatched junction bases numbered 5, after V lost 10 bases and J lost 0 bases. This CDR3 comprises 13 residues. The germline gives CDR1 ENHRY, CDR2 SYGVKD. CDR3 in amino acids: CATGTAMNTEAFF. CDR3 nucleotides: TGTGCCACCGGGACAGCTATGAACACTGAAGCTTTCTTT.

J is TRBJ2-1 and V is TRBV20-1, with 8 bases identical to TRBD2. V was clipped by 3 bases and J by 10 bases; unmatched bases: 14. Germline V lookup: CDR1 DFQATT, CDR2 SNEGSKA (reference sequence). The CDR3 extends over 15 amino acids. The CDR3 region is CSASRGTSGVVEQFF. CDR3 nucleotides: TGCAGTGCTAGTCGCGGGACTAGTGGTGTAGTAGAGCAGTTCTTC.

CDR3 sequence: CASGLVGRGNQPQHF. In DNA form, the CDR3 reads TGTGCTAGTGGTTTGGTAGGCAGGGGCAATCAGCCCCAGCATTTT. The genes are TRBV12-5 and TRBJ1-5; D is possibly TRBD1 (5 bases). There are 15 residues in the CDR3. Trimming shortened V by 0 bases and J by 2 bases, and 8 bases separated the two germline ends. Germline V CDR1 and CDR2: LGHNT, FRNRAP.

This sequence joins TRBV10-1 and TRBJ2-7, with D tentatively TRBD2 (6 bases). CDR3 length: 14 amino acids. Germline V CDR1 and CDR2: WNHNN, SYGVQD (reference sequence). Trimming removed 0 bases from V and 2 bases from J, with 8 bases in between. The CDR3 coding sequence is TGCGCCAGCAGTGAGTCCCGGGGGACCTACGAGCAGTACTTC. Protein product: CASSESRGTYEQYF.

The V call is TRBV11-2, the J call TRBJ1-1; D remains ambiguous. The CDR3 is 13 residues long. Germline CDR1 reads SGHAT; CDR2 reads FQNNGV. The germline V and J ends were trimmed by 1 base and 1 base, with 4 bases remaining between them. CDR3 in amino acids: CASSLGENTEAFF. DNA for the CDR3: TGTGCCAGCAGCTTAGGAGAGAACACTGAAGCTTTCTTT.

V and J are TRBV6-2 or TRBV6-3 and TRBJ2-7; TRBD1 agrees at 7 bases. Trimming at V came to 5 bases and at J to 1 base, leaving 8 bases not matched to a gene. The CDR3 sequence is 15 residues long. Germline V gene lookup returns CDR1 MNHEY and CDR2 SVGEGT. CDR3 residues: CASSPRTGLSYEQYF. DNA of the CDR3: TGTGCCAGCAGTCCCCGGACAGGACTGTCCTACGAGCAGTACTTC.

The chain recombines TRBV6-5 with TRBJ1-3, with 10 bases matching TRBD1. V dropped 6 bases and J dropped 3; count of bases not matched to a gene: 5. The CDR3 is 15 amino acids. The V gene's germline CDR1 is MNHEY and CDR2 SVGAGI. The CDR3 protein is CASSPRDRGGNTIYF. As DNA, the CDR3 is TGTGCCAGCAGCCCCAGGGACAGGGGTGGAAACACCATATATTTT.

This clone has only one observation. This CDR3 reads CASSRLAGDYNSPLHF. The CDR3, as DNA: TGTGCCAGCAGCCGCCTGGCAGGGGACTATAATTCACCCCTCCACTTT. The gene calls are TRBV5-4 and TRBJ1-6, with D possibly being TRBD1 (6 bases). The CDR3 is 16 residues long. CDR1 and CDR2 from the germline V gene are SGHNT and YYREEE (reference sequence). The V end lost 4 bases, the J end lost 3 bases, and 14 bases lay between the germline ends.

The V call is TRBV27, the J call TRBJ1-1, with TRBD1 matching 8 bases. Trimming removed 6 bases from V and 1 base from J; junction bases left unmatched: 19. This CDR3 spans 19 amino acids. CDR1 MNHEY and CDR2 SMNVEV come from the germline V gene (reference sequence). For the CDR3, the DNA is TGTGCCAGCAGGCGGACAGGGCTCGACTACCCGGAACCGAACACTGAAGCTTTCTTT. This gives the protein CASRRTGLDYPEPNTEAFF.

The genes are TRBV6-1 and TRBJ1-4; TRBD1 is a possible D gene (6 bases). The CDR3 totals 16 residues. Looked up from germline, CDR1 is MNHNS and CDR2 is SASEGT. V lost 3 bases to trimming and J lost 6 bases, with 17 bases between them. The CDR3 bases are TGTGCCAGCAGTGACGACACAGGGAGGGATTATGAAAAACTGTTTTTT. Translating it yields CASSDDTGRDYEKLFF.

The chain employs TRBV6-2 or TRBV6-3 and TRBJ1-4, with D perhaps TRBD1 (5 bases). This CDR3 region has 13 residues. In germline, CDR1 is MNHEY, CDR2 SVGEGT. Trimming shortened V by 2 bases and J by 7 bases, and 8 bases separated the two germline ends. The chain's CDR3 is CASSYQGSEKLFF. CDR3 sequence (DNA): TGTGCCAGCAGTTACCAGGGAAGTGAAAAACTGTTTTTT.

The CDR3 protein is CASSIGAGPSQPQHF. CDR3 bases: TGTGCCAGTAGTATAGGAGCAGGGCCCAGCCAGCCCCAGCATTTT. The V call is TRBV19, the J call TRBJ1-5; the D gene is possibly TRBD1 (5 bases). This CDR3 spans 15 amino acids. Germline values: CDR1 LNHDA, CDR2 SQIVND (reference sequence). V was trimmed by 1 base and J by 7 bases, leaving 14 bases between them.

This chain uses TRBV2 with TRBJ1-6; unclear D gene. V was cut by 5 bases and J by 0 bases, with 5 bases left in between. This CDR3 is 14 amino acids long. CDR1 and CDR2 (germline): SNHLY, FYNNEI. The CDR3 loop is CASSTSSYNSPLHF. In DNA form, the CDR3 reads TGTGCCAGCAGTACTTCCTCCTATAATTCACCCCTCCACTTT.

The chain combines TRBV19 with TRBJ2-3; D gene uncertain. CDR1 is LNHDA, CDR2 SQIVND, per germline (reference sequence). V shed 1 base and J shed 1 base, with 3 bases lying between them. CDR3 length equals 13 residues. The CDR3 sequence: CASSIAGTDTQYF. The CDR3 DNA sequence: TGTGCCAGTAGTATAGCGGGCACAGATACGCAGTATTTT.

The rearrangement links TRBV30 to TRBJ2-7, with 8 bases matching TRBD1. Trimming at V came to 3 bases and at J to 2 bases, leaving 6 bases not matched to a gene. The germline CDR1 and CDR2 sequences are GTSNPN and SVGIG (reference sequence). The CDR3 runs to 14 residues. Written as DNA, the CDR3 is TGTGCCTGGAGGCTTCCGGGACAGGCCTACGAGCAGTACTTC. Translation: CAWRLPGQAYEQYF.

The V gene is TRBV5-1, the J gene TRBJ2-5, with a weak D call TRBD1 (6 bases). Germline CDR1 and CDR2: SGHRS and YFSETQ. V was shortened by 0 bases and J by 2 bases, with 14 bases between the two germline ends. CDR3 size: 16 residues. The CDR3 DNA reads TGCGCCAGCAGCTTGGCCCTAGGGGGTCAGCAAGAGACCCAGTACTTC. This translates into CASSLALGGQQETQYF. The full variable domain, its missing parts supplied by reference TRBV5-1 and TRBJ2-5, is KAGVTQTPRYLIKTRGQQVTLSCSPISGHRSVSWYQQTPGQGLQFLFEYFSETQRNKGNFPGRFSGRQFSNSRSEMNVSTLELGDSALYLCASSLALGGQQETQYFGPGTRLLVL.

The V gene is TRBV6-2 or TRBV6-3, the J gene TRBJ1-2; TRBD1 aligns across 9 bases. The ends lost 4 bases at V and 2 bases at J; junction bases unmatched: 11. The length of the CDR3 is 17 residues. Germline CDR1 MNHEY, CDR2 SVGEGT. The CDR3 spells CASSSTGGAVDNYGYTF. The CDR3 DNA follows: TGTGCCAGCAGTTCTACAGGGGGCGCGGTGGACAACTATGGCTACACCTTC.

The chain is built from TRBV7-2 and TRBJ2-1, with 7 bases that match TRBD2. The CDR3 spans 14 residues. Germline-derived CDR1 and CDR2 are SGHTA and FQGNSA. Unmatched junction bases numbered 4, after V lost 1 base and J lost 7 bases. The CDR3 DNA follows: TGTGCCAGCAGCTTAGGACTAGCAAAGAATGAGCAGTTCTTC. This codes for CASSLGLAKNEQFF.

This clone was recorded only once. The chain combines TRBV28 with TRBJ1-6; D unresolved. Germline-derived CDR1 and CDR2 are MDHEN and SYDVKM. The CDR3 runs 12 residues. Trimming cost V 3 bases and J 15 bases, with 12 bases left between them. CDR3 DNA sequence: TGTGCCAGCAGTTTTCAAATGAGGGACCTCCACTTT. Translating it yields CASSFQMRDLHF.

The rearrangement joins TRBV6-2 or TRBV6-3 to TRBJ2-7; possibly TRBD2 for D (5 bases). Germline-derived CDR1 and CDR2 are MNHEY and SVGEGT. V lost 2 bases and J lost 4, with 6 bases in between. The CDR3 covers 12 residues. The CDR3 DNA follows: TGTGCCAGCAGTTACGGACTTTACGAGCAGTACTTC. Its protein product is CASSYGLYEQYF.

The chain employs TRBV7-2 and TRBJ2-7; the match to TRBD2 covers 9 bases. With 1 base clipped from V and 4 bases from J, the junction kept 5 bases outside the gene matches. The V gene's germline CDR1 is SGHTA and CDR2 FQGNSA. CDR3 length equals 15 residues. The CDR3 nucleotides read TGTGCCAGCAGCTTAGGACTAGCGGCAGAGTACGAGCAGTACTTC. As protein: CASSLGLAAEYEQYF.

The chain carries TRBV10-1 and TRBJ2-3; 14 nucleotides match TRBD2. Unmatched junction bases numbered 12, after V lost 4 bases and J lost 0 bases. From germline, CDR1 is WNHNN and CDR2 SYGVQD (reference sequence). CDR3 length equals 20 residues. CDR3: CASSGGPGTSGSPSTDTQYF. In DNA form, the CDR3 reads TGCGCCAGCAGTGGAGGACCCGGGACTAGCGGGAGTCCTAGCACAGATACGCAGTATTTT.

The CDR3: CASSLGVSPSYEQYF. The CDR3 nucleotides are TGTGCCAGCAGCTTAGGGGTTTCTCCCTCCTACGAGCAGTACTTC. This chain joins TRBV5-5 and TRBJ2-7; tentatively, D is TRBD1 (5 bases). Germline V gene lookup returns CDR1 SGHKS and CDR2 YYEKEE (reference sequence). The CDR3 runs 15 residues. V dropped 2 bases and J dropped 0 bases, with 12 bases sitting between them.

This clone was picked up one time. V usage is TRBV9 and J usage is TRBJ2-7; the D gene is possibly TRBD2 (6 bases). Germline assignment: CDR1 SGDLS and CDR2 YYNGEE. The CDR3 totals 11 residues. V was trimmed by 5 bases and J by 6 bases, leaving 9 bases between them. CDR3 coding DNA: TGTGCCAGCAGTCAGGGACTCGAGCAGTACTTC. Residues: CASSQGLEQYF.

The V call is TRBV19, the J call TRBJ1-5, with D possibly matching TRBD1 (5 bases). CDR1 and CDR2 from the germline V gene are LNHDA and SQIVND (reference sequence). The V gene lost 1 base and the J gene lost 5 bases, with 15 bases spanning the gap. This CDR3 spans 16 amino acids. The chain's CDR3 is CASSIVGGTADQPQHF. The CDR3 DNA reads TGTGCCAGTAGTATAGTGGGGGGAACAGCAGATCAGCCCCAGCATTTT.